Listed here are 10 T cell receptor beta chains from one sample, sequenced in a study of blood T cell repertoires in COVID-19. Method: immunoSEQ multiplex PCR; TCRdb's copy keeps in-frame clones and lacks some. The sample has around 250,000 clones; 86% are singletons. Input material: peripheral blood. These receptors were taken from a woman aged 60-70 years who had recovered from COVID-19.

The J gene is TRBJ2-5, the V gene TRBV10-3; 7 positions agree with TRBD2. From germline, CDR1 is ENHRY and CDR2 SYGVKD. The CDR3 runs to 14 residues. The V segment lost 4 bases and the J segment 0 bases; nucleotides outside the gene matches: 2. The CDR3 sequence: CAISATSDQETQYF. The CDR3 DNA reads TGTGCCATCAGTGCAACTAGCGACCAAGAGACCCAGTACTTC.

This chain uses TRBV5-1 with TRBJ2-6; 7 nucleotides match TRBD2. Germline-derived CDR1 and CDR2 are SGHRS and YFSETQ. The CDR3 runs 15 residues. V lost 5 bases and J lost 1; bases outside the gene matches: 3. The CDR3 is CASRAGASGANVLTF. The CDR3 bases are TGCGCCAGCAGGGCGGGAGCTTCTGGGGCCAACGTCCTGACTTTC.

The chain combines TRBV5-6 with TRBJ2-5; 10 bases line up with TRBD1. This CDR3 is built from 14 residues. V was clipped by 3 bases and J by 4 bases; unmatched bases: 3. Germline CDR1 is SGHDT and CDR2 is YYEEEE. The CDR3 DNA reads TGTGCCAGCAGCTCGACAGGGGGCGGAGAGACCCAGTACTTC. Translating it yields CASSSTGGGETQYF.

The CDR3 sequence is CASSLYGVEVRNTDTQYF. The CDR3 DNA is TGTGCCAGCAGTTTATATGGTGTTGAGGTTCGGAACACAGATACGCAGTATTTT. This chain links TRBV28 with TRBJ2-3, with D unclear. Germline values: CDR1 MDHEN, CDR2 SYDVKM. The V end was cut by 1 base, the J end by 2 bases, with 19 bases between. The CDR3 covers 18 residues.

This chain links TRBV2 with TRBJ2-2, with 7 positions matching TRBD1. This CDR3 is 14 amino acids long. Germline V gene sequence: CDR1 SNHLY, CDR2 FYNNEI. V was clipped by 6 bases and J by 4 bases; unmatched bases: 5. CDR3 bases: TGTGCCAGCAGGGCCGGGACAGCCACCGGGGAGCTGTTTTTT. Protein sequence: CASRAGTATGELFF.

The rearrangement uses TRBV5-6 and TRBJ2-2; 7 bases are shared with TRBD1. Germline values: CDR1 SGHDT, CDR2 YYEEEE. The CDR3 extends over 16 amino acids. V shed 2 bases, J shed 4 bases, and the junction held 8 bases outside the gene matches. The CDR3 nucleotides are TGTGCCAGCAGCTTCGAGACAGGGACGATCACCGGGGAGCTGTTTTTT. It translates to CASSFETGTITGELFF.

A remark on this clone: Additional DNA sequences in this sample encode the identical CDR3. The chain employs TRBV5-1 and TRBJ2-3; 7 bases map to TRBD1. The length of the CDR3 is 14 residues. V gave up 4 bases and J gave up 2 bases; unmatched junction bases: 4. The germline CDR1 and CDR2 sequences are SGHRS and YFSETQ. DNA of the CDR3: TGCGCCAGCAGCCTCGACAGGGTCACAGATACGCAGTATTTT. Encoded protein: CASSLDRVTDTQYF.

As concerns this clone: The sample contains more than one DNA sequence encoding this CDR3. This chain joins TRBV19 and TRBJ1-6; D is ambiguous. The CDR3 length is 16 residues. CDR1 is LNHDA and CDR2 is SQIVND in the germline V gene (reference sequence). Trimming pared 5 bases from V and 6 bases from J, leaving 17 bases between. In DNA, the CDR3 is TGTGCCAGTAGTGTCGAGGGCGGACCGGCTAATTCACCCCTCCACTTT. This gives the protein CASSVEGGPANSPLHF.

This clone showed up just once. The gene calls are TRBV27 and TRBJ2-7; 11 positions match TRBD2. V dropped 3 bases and J dropped 7; count of bases not matched to a gene: 5. Germline assignment: CDR1 MNHEY and CDR2 SMNVEV (reference sequence). CDR3 length equals 14 residues. The CDR3 nucleotides read TGTGCCAGCAGTTTGCTAGCGGGGGGTAGAGAGCAGTACTTC. This encodes CASSLLAGGREQYF.

The rearrangement links TRBV19 to TRBJ2-5; maybe TRBD1 (6 bases). V was trimmed by 10 bases and J by 2 bases, leaving 23 bases between them. There are 16 residues in the CDR3. Germline values: CDR1 LNHDA, CDR2 SQIVND (reference sequence). CDR3 nucleotide sequence: TGTGCCACTACCACGAGGGGGACAAGAGGACAAGAGACCCAGTACTTC. Translated: CATTTRGTRGQETQYF.